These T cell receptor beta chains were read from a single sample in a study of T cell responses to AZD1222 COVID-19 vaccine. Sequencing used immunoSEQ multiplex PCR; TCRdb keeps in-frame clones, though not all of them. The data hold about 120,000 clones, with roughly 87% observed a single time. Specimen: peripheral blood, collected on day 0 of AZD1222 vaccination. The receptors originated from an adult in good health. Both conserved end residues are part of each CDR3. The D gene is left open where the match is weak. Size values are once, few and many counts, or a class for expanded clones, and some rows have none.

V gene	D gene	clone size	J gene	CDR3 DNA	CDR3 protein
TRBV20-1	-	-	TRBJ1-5	TGCAGTGCTAGAGGTGGGGGGTATGTGAATTTT	CSARGGGYVNF
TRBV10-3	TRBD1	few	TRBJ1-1	TGTGCCATCAGCGGACAGGATGGGGTGAACACTGAAGCTTTCTTT	CAISGQDGVNTEAFF
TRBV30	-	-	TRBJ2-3	TGTGCCTGGAGTCCCCTTGAGCTAGACACAGATACGCAGTATTTT	CAWSPLELDTDTQYF
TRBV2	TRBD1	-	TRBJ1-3	TGTGCCAGCAGGAGTGACAGGGAGGGACTGGGGAACACCATATATTTT	CASRSDREGLGNTIYF
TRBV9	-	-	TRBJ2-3	TGTGCCAGCAGCGTACGGGGGACTAGCACAGATACGCAGTATTTT	CASSVRGTSTDTQYF
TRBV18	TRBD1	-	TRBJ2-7	TGTGCCAGCTCACCCGGGGGACAGGCGTACGAGCAGTACTTC	CASSPGGQAYEQYF
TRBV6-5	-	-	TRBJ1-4	TGTGCCAGCGTAGAGGGTCCTAATGAAAAACTGTTTTTT	CASVEGPNEKLFF
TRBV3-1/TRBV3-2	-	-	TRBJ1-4	TGTGCCAGCAGCCAAGATTTGTCAGTTGAAAAACTGTTTTTT	CASSQDLSVEKLFF
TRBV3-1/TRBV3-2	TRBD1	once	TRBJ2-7	TGTGCCAGCAGCCTGACAGGGGGCCGGAACGAGCAGTACTTC	CASSLTGGRNEQYF
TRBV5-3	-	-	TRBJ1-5	TGTGCCAGAAGCCCGGCCGGGGAAAGAAATCAGCCCCAGCATTTT	CARSPAGERNQPQHF
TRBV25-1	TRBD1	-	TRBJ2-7	TGTGCCAGCAGTGAGAGACAGGGGTCTGACGAGCAGTACTTC	CASSERQGSDEQYF
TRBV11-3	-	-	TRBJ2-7	TGTGCCAGCAGCCAGAATCAGGGGAGGGGCCACGAGCAGTACTTC	CASSQNQGRGHEQYF
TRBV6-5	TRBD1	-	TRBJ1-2	TGTGCCATTCTCGAGGGACAGGGAATTGTTGGCTACACCTTC	CAILEGQGIVGYTF
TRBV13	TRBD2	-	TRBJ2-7	TGTGCCAGCAGCCACGGGCTAGCGGGGGCCTTCGAGCAGTACTTC	CASSHGLAGAFEQYF
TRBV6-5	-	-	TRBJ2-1	TGTGCCAGCAGGGAGGATGAGCAGTTCTTC	CASREDEQFF
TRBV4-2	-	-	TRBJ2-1	TGTGCCAGCAGCCAAGAATCCCCTCTGACTAGACCAGACAATGAGCAGTTCTTC	CASSQESPLTRPDNEQFF
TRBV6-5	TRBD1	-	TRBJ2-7	TGTGCCAGCAGGACAGGGCTGTACGAGCAGTACTTC	CASRTGLYEQYF
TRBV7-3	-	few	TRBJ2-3	TGTGCCAGCAGCCTAAATTCAGATACGCAGTATTTT	CASSLNSDTQYF
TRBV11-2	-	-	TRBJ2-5	TGTGCCAGCAGCTGGCAAGAGACCCAGTACTTC	CASSWQETQYF
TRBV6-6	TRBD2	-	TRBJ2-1	TGTGCCAGCAGTTACCGGACTAGCGGGAGGAGTAATGAGCAGTTCTTC	CASSYRTSGRSNEQFF
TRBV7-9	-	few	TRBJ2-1	TGTGCCAGCAGCTCGACTAGACCAGGGGACAATGAGCAGTTCTTC	CASSSTRPGDNEQFF
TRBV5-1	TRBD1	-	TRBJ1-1	TGCGCCAGCAGCTTCATGACAGGGGCGGAAAGCACTGAAGCTTTCTTT	CASSFMTGAESTEAFF
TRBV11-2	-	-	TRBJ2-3	TGTGCCAGCAGCGCCGGGACCTCCAGGAGGACGCAGTATTTT	CASSAGTSRRTQYF